These 31 T cell receptor beta chains came from one sample sequenced in a study of regulatory T cells in long-lasting Graves disease. CDR3 regions were amplified by Arm-PCR using iRepertoire HTBI primers to build TCR beta libraries. TCRdb recomputed calls from the multiplex PCR reads with MiXCR, one row per CDR3 protein. There are 350,000 to 500,000 distinct CDR3 sequences in the sample; about 15% occur only once, and about 15% lies in the top ten. Time point specified: newly diagnosed GD, antithyroid drugs for less than 3 months. There was RNA extracted from PBMCs, and the TCR library was made from it. This same sample was also taken into another study, of T cells in Graves' hyperthyroidism and ophthalmopathy.

The material sequenced was peripheral blood mononuclear cells (PBMCs), taken at new diagnosis, from a patient treated with antithyroid drugs. Receptor source: a woman between 45 and 60 years old with Graves disease.

The rearrangement joins TRBV14 to TRBJ2-2; D not certain. Germline CDR1 reads SGHDN; CDR2 reads FVKESK. The V end lost 1 base, the J end lost 1 base, and 4 bases lay between the germline ends. The CDR3 covers 14 residues. CDR3 sequence (DNA): TGTGCCAGCAGCCAAGTGCGGAACACCGGGGAGCTGTTTTTT. Protein: CASSQVRNTGELFF.

This clonotype was seen only a few times. This chain joins TRBV6-6 and TRBJ2-1; 13 bases are a match to TRBD2. The CDR3 sequence is 16 residues long. From germline, CDR1 is MNHNY and CDR2 SVGAGI (reference sequence). V was clipped by 0 bases and J by 9 bases; unmatched bases: 5. This CDR3 reads CASSYSSLAGGVEQFF. The CDR3 coding sequence is TGTGCCAGCAGTTACTCGTCACTAGCGGGAGGGGTTGAGCAGTTCTTC.

Only a few counts were recorded for this clonotype. The chain carries TRBV7-9 and TRBJ2-7; D unresolved. The V gene's germline CDR1 is SEHNR and CDR2 FQNEAQ (reference sequence). V was shortened by 5 bases and J by 4 bases, with 15 bases between the two germline ends. This CDR3 spans 14 amino acids. The DNA for the CDR3 is TGTGCCAGCAGCCCCCCCCGATCTACTTACGAGCAGTACTTC. Its protein product is CASSPPRSTYEQYF.

This clonotype was detected ten times or more. V gene TRBV11-2 combines with J gene TRBJ2-2; the D is unclear. Germline CDR1 and CDR2: SGHAT and FQNNGV. Trimming shortened V by 5 bases and J by 6 bases, and 10 bases separated the two germline ends. This CDR3 has 13 residues. DNA of the CDR3: TGTGCCAGCAGCCGTTCTGGCTCCGGGGAGCTGTTTTTT. This sequence encodes CASSRSGSGELFF.

This clonotype was counted many times. The J gene is TRBJ2-7, the V gene TRBV7-9, with 9 positions matching TRBD2. Germline CDR1 SEHNR, CDR2 FQNEAQ (reference sequence). The CDR3 spans 14 residues. J was trimmed by 5 bases and V by 0 bases; bases with no gene match: 2. The CDR3 here is CASSLASGSNEQYF. The DNA for the CDR3 is TGTGCCAGCAGCTTAGCTAGCGGGAGCAACGAGCAGTACTTC.

This clonotype was found many times. The chain recombines TRBV7-3 with TRBJ2-1; 9 bases agree with TRBD1. J was trimmed by 7 bases and V by 5 bases; bases with no gene match: 9. Germline-derived CDR1 and CDR2 are SGHTA and FQGTGA. This CDR3 is built from 15 residues. In nucleotides, the CDR3 is TGTGCCAGCAGCCACCGGGACAGGGTAGTAAATGAGCAGTTCTTC. Protein sequence: CASSHRDRVVNEQFF.

This clonotype was counted many times. The J gene is TRBJ2-3, the V gene TRBV28; TRBD2 aligns across 14 bases. Germline V gene data show CDR1 as MDHEN and CDR2 as SYDVKM. CDR3 length equals 16 residues. J lost 4 bases, V lost 2 bases, and 2 bases had no gene match. The CDR3 sequence is CASSLPGLAGADTQYF. DNA of the CDR3: TGTGCCAGCAGTTTACCGGGACTAGCGGGAGCAGATACGCAGTATTTT.

A few counts support this clonotype. J is TRBJ2-3 and V is TRBV6-2 or TRBV6-3; perhaps TRBD1 as D (6 bases). CDR3 length: 17 amino acids. Germline V gene lookup returns CDR1 MNHEY and CDR2 SVGEGT. Trimming removed 1 base at V and 2 bases at J, with 16 bases between. The CDR3 sequence is CASSYLTRGLFTDTQYF. CDR3 DNA: TGTGCCAGCAGTTACTTGACCAGGGGTCTATTCACAGATACGCAGTATTTT.

This clonotype was detected many times. The V call is TRBV6-1, the J call TRBJ1-2; D is undetermined. Germline CDR1 is MNHNS and CDR2 is SASEGT. The CDR3 totals 14 residues. The V gene lost 5 bases and the J gene lost 2 bases, with 12 bases spanning the gap. The chain's CDR3 is CASSPGEGNYGYTF. The CDR3 nucleotides read TGTGCCAGCAGTCCCGGTGAGGGCAACTATGGCTACACCTTC.

As concerns this clonotype: The junction departs from the called germline gene at one end, perhaps through a read error. V is TRBV27 and J is TRBJ1-4; no clear D. CDR1 is MNHEY and CDR2 is SMNVEV in the germline V gene (reference sequence). The CDR3 has 14 residues. The chain's CDR3 is CAGSLGTFDEKLFF. Here the CDR3 DNA reads TGTGCCGGCAGTTTGGGAACGTTCGATGAAAAACTGTTTTTT.

This clonotype was seen repeatedly, ten times or more. The chain links TRBV6-2 or TRBV6-3 to TRBJ2-7; the D gene is possibly TRBD1 (6 bases). Trimming took off 3 bases at V and 2 bases at J, with 11 bases between the two ends. Germline lookup yields CDR1 MNHEY and CDR2 SVGEGT. The CDR3 totals 14 residues. The CDR3 DNA follows: TGTGCCAGCAGTTATTATCAGGGGCCCTACGAGCAGTACTTC. Protein product: CASSYYQGPYEQYF.

J is TRBJ2-6 and V is TRBV25-1, with TRBD1 matching over 12 bases. Unmatched junction bases numbered 6, after V lost 3 bases and J lost 3 bases. CDR1 is MGHDK and CDR2 is SYGVNS in the germline V gene. The CDR3 contains 18 residues. CDR3 residues: CASSEEGQGARGANVLTF. CDR3 DNA: TGTGCCAGCAGTGAGGAGGGACAGGGGGCGCGTGGGGCCAACGTCCTGACTTTC. Looking up the rest from reference TRBV25-1 and TRBJ2-6 gives the full variable domain: EADIYQTPRYLVIGTGKKITLECSQTMGHDKMYWYQQDPGMELHLIHYSYGVNSTEKGDLSSESTVSRIRTEHFPLTLESARPSHTSQYLCASSEEGQGARGANVLTFGAGSRLTVL.

Notes on this clonotype: Sequence at one end of the junction differs from germline and may be a read error. The genes are TRBV7-7 and TRBJ2-2; D is unclear. The CDR3 has 12 amino acids. Germline CDR1 and CDR2: SSHAT and FNYEAQ (reference sequence). The CDR3 nucleotides read TGTGTCAGCAGCAAAAGTGCCGGGGAGCTGTTTTTT. Its protein product is CVSSKSAGELFF. The full variable domain, its missing parts supplied by reference TRBV7-7 and TRBJ2-2, is GAGVSQSPRYKVTKRGQDVTLRCDPISSHATLYWYQQALGQGPEFLTYFNYEAQPDKSGLPSDRFSAERPEGSISTLTIQRTEQRDSAMYRCVSSKSAGELFFGEGSRLTVL.

This clonotype was seen only a few times. The chain couples TRBV28 to TRBJ2-3, with 16 bases matching TRBD2. Germline CDR1 is MDHEN and CDR2 is SYDVKM. J gave up 7 bases and V 6 bases, and 13 bases lay outside the gene matches. The CDR3 totals 18 residues. CDR3 sequence reads: CASRPAGTSGRAGNTQYF. In nucleotides, the CDR3 is TGTGCCAGCAGGCCCGCCGGGACTAGCGGGAGGGCCGGGAATACGCAGTATTTT.

The table lists this clonotype with many counts. This chain links TRBV27 with TRBJ2-2; 7 bases are shared with TRBD1. The CDR3 spans 17 residues. Trimming at V came to 3 bases and at J to 0 bases, leaving 7 bases not matched to a gene. The germline CDR1 and CDR2 sequences are MNHEY and SMNVEV (reference sequence). CDR3 DNA: TGTGCCAGCAGTTTCCCCACAGGGGTGACGAACACCGGGGAGCTGTTTTTT. It encodes CASSFPTGVTNTGELFF.

This chain links TRBV19 with TRBJ1-1; no reliable D call. Germline V lookup: CDR1 LNHDA, CDR2 SQIVND (reference sequence). Deletions cut 0 bases from V and 6 bases from J, with 11 bases between. The CDR3 is 14 residues long. The CDR3 DNA follows: TGTGCCAGTAGTATAGACAAGTACGGGGCTGAAGCTTTCTTT. This translates into CASSIDKYGAEAFF.

CDR3 nucleotide sequence: TGCAGCGTTGAAGACGGGGGAGAGTTCTACGAGCAGTACTTC. Residues: CSVEDGGEFYEQYF. The chain carries TRBV29-1 and TRBJ2-7, with TRBD2 as a possible D gene (6 bases). V was clipped by 0 bases and J by 3 bases, with 12 bases between them. Germline CDR1 reads SQVTM; CDR2 reads ANQGSEA. The CDR3 has 14 residues.

Ten or more counts support this clonotype. The chain couples TRBV5-1 to TRBJ2-5, with 13 positions matching TRBD2. Germline CDR1 reads SGHRS; CDR2 reads YFSETQ. The V and J ends lost 4 bases and 2 bases, in that order; junction bases with no gene match: 11. This CDR3 has 18 amino acids. In nucleotides, the CDR3 is TGCGCCAGCAGCATTTCCGGGACTAGCGGGAACCTACAAGAGACCCAGTACTTC. Its protein product is CASSISGTSGNLQETQYF.

At least ten counts were recorded for this clonotype. V is TRBV10-2 and J is TRBJ2-3, with 10 positions matching TRBD2. The germline gives CDR1 WSHSY, CDR2 SAAADI. The CDR3 is 14 amino acids. The V gene end was trimmed by 10 bases and the J gene end by 1 base; junction bases not matched to a gene: 5. CDR3 region: CATRLAGRTDTQYF. The CDR3 DNA reads TGCGCCACCCGACTAGCGGGCCGCACAGATACGCAGTATTTT.

Many counts were recorded for this clonotype. The chain combines TRBV29-1 with TRBJ1-1, with D possibly TRBD1 on 5 matching bases. The CDR3 covers 12 residues. The ends were cut back, 4 bases at V and 3 bases at J, with 9 bases in the middle. The V gene's germline CDR1 is SQVTM and CDR2 ANQGSEA. CDR3 amino acids: CSVGGGDTEAFF. The CDR3 DNA reads as TGCAGCGTTGGCGGAGGGGACACTGAAGCTTTCTTT.

This clonotype was seen at least ten times. The rearrangement links TRBV5-1 to TRBJ2-5, with D possibly being TRBD1 (6 bases). The germline V gene encodes CDR1 SGHRS and CDR2 YFSETQ. This CDR3 is built from 14 residues. With 4 bases removed from V and 3 bases from J, the gap between germline ends came to 13 bases. CDR3 loop: CASSEPQGKETQYF. The CDR3 bases are TGCGCCAGCAGCGAACCCCAGGGGAAAGAGACCCAGTACTTC.

There are many counts of this clonotype. The chain has TRBV11-2 and TRBJ2-7, with D unresolved. CDR3 length: 15 amino acids. Trimming cost V 4 bases and J 0 bases, with 13 bases left between them. Germline V lookup: CDR1 SGHAT, CDR2 FQNNGV. The CDR3 region has the DNA TGTGCCAGCAGCTCGAACCCAGGCGGCTCCTACGAGCAGTACTTC. Translated, it gives CASSSNPGGSYEQYF.

This clonotype has at least ten counts. The chain is built from TRBV2 and TRBJ1-1; a possible D gene is TRBD1 (6 bases). This CDR3 has 13 residues. Germline V gives CDR1 SNHLY, CDR2 FYNNEI. Trimming shortened V by 6 bases and J by 5 bases, and 13 bases separated the two germline ends. This CDR3 reads CASRETGLTEAFF. The CDR3 nucleotides are TGTGCCAGCAGGGAAACAGGGCTAACTGAAGCTTTCTTT.

This clonotype appeared a few times. The chain couples TRBV10-2 to TRBJ1-1; 7 bases are shared with TRBD1. This CDR3 spans 17 amino acids. V shed 9 bases, J shed 0 bases, and the junction held 16 bases outside the gene matches. From germline, CDR1 is WSHSY and CDR2 SAAADI. In DNA form, the CDR3 reads TGCGCCAGAAAGACCGGGACAGCGAATAGAATGAACACTGAAGCTTTCTTT. This translates into CARKTGTANRMNTEAFF.

This clonotype was seen a few times. The chain is built from TRBV29-1 and TRBJ1-4, with D perhaps matching TRBD1 (6 bases). CDR1 and CDR2 (germline): SQVTM, ANQGSEA. V lost 4 bases, J lost 3 bases, and 12 bases lay in between. The CDR3 spans 14 residues. DNA of the CDR3: TGCAGCGTTGCACAGGGTCTATCTAATGAAAAACTGTTTTTT. This gives the protein CSVAQGLSNEKLFF.

V and J are TRBV9 and TRBJ2-1; D remains unclear. The CDR3 is 15 residues long. CDR1 and CDR2 (germline): SGDLS, YYNGEE. V was pared by 0 bases and J by 0 bases, with 7 bases between. CDR3 protein: CASSVDKSSYNEQFF. Here the CDR3 DNA reads TGTGCCAGCAGCGTAGATAAAAGCTCCTACAATGAGCAGTTCTTC.

The V gene is TRBV10-3, the J gene TRBJ2-3; D is perhaps TRBD1 (7 bases). V was cut by 4 bases and J by 0 bases, with 14 bases left in between. The CDR3 sequence is 16 residues long. Germline loops: CDR1 ENHRY, CDR2 SYGVKD. The CDR3 loop reads CAISGRGPISTDTQYF. Here the CDR3 DNA reads TGTGCCATCAGTGGGAGGGGGCCTATAAGCACAGATACGCAGTATTTT.

The chain carries TRBV10-2 and TRBJ2-5; 7 nucleotides agree with TRBD1. This CDR3 has 16 amino acids. Germline V gene data show CDR1 as WSHSY and CDR2 as SAAADI. V lost 8 bases to trimming and J lost 0 bases; unmatched junction nucleotides: 12. The CDR3 DNA is TGCGCCAGCGAACCGCCGGGACAGATCTACCAAGAGACCCAGTACTTC. Translated, it gives CASEPPGQIYQETQYF.

The table lists this clonotype with many counts. For the CDR3, the DNA is TGTGCCGCCTGTGACGCGGGACTAGCGACGAACACCGGGGAGCTGTTTTTT. Its translation: CAACDAGLATNTGELFF. The rearrangement links TRBV28 to TRBJ2-2, with 10 bases fitting TRBD2. CDR3 length: 17 amino acids. V dropped 11 bases and J dropped 0; count of bases not matched to a gene: 12. Germline CDR1 is MDHEN and CDR2 is SYDVKM.

This clonotype has just a few counts. The chain recombines TRBV7-9 with TRBJ2-4, with D perhaps TRBD1 (5 bases). The length of the CDR3 is 16 residues. Germline CDR1 reads SEHNR; CDR2 reads FQNEAQ (reference sequence). V lost 3 bases and J 0 bases, leaving 12 bases between the germline ends. The CDR3 reads CASSLTVTGAKNIQYF. CDR3 coding DNA: TGTGCCAGCAGCTTGACAGTGACGGGAGCCAAAAACATTCAGTACTTC.

Note on this clonotype: One base away lies a much larger clone, so this may be a sequencing read error. This chain uses TRBV6-2 or TRBV6-3 with TRBJ2-1; D might be TRBD1 (6 bases). The germline CDR1 and CDR2 sequences are MNHEY and SVGEGT. The CDR3 spans 18 residues. CDR3 in DNA: TGTGCCAGCAGTTACGCACGAAAGACAGGAAGCTCCTACAATGAGCAGTGCTTC. Translation: CASSYARKTGSSYNEQCF.